This T cell receptor (beta chain) was observed in a study of blood T cells in healthy people across ages. Together with a sample-barcoded 5' primer, a J-beta primer mix was included in a second PCR lasting roughly 6 to 12 cycles. Each of the samples gave a minimum of 2.5 million paired-end reads that contained CDR3. TCRdb used MiXCR to reprocess the 5' RACE reads, holding one entry per CDR3 protein. Altogether around 500,000 distinct CDR3 sequences are present, around a quarter being singletons, with the ten largest covering over 3.5%. Germline lookup yields CDR1 DFQATT and CDR2 SNEGSKA (reference sequence). CDR3 length equals 11 residues. A further study also used this sample, focusing on T cells of mothers and their children. That work adds: Overlap in related mother-child pairs always slightly exceeded unrelated pairs, never significantly.

This receptor was obtained from a boy aged 2 to 10 in good health. Sequenced sample: blood. The chain employs TRBV20-1 and TRBJ2-5; D perhaps matches TRBD2 (5 bases). This chain's CDR3 is CSGGIQETQYF. The CDR3 DNA reads as TGCAGCGGAGGTATCCAAGAGACCCAGTACTTC.